This T cell receptor beta chain originates from a study of blood T cell repertoires in COVID-19 (dated by TCRdb to 2018 to 2021). Background on the whole study: Collaborator samples came from the United States, Italy and Spain and covered acute and convalescent phases of COVID-19. The material from the prospective study consisted of cDNA or gDNA derived from T cells, B-cell-depleted T cells, or PBMCs. The dataset comprised deeply sampled blood TCRbeta repertoires from subjects exposed to, actively infected with, or recovered from COVID-19. The repertoires were made available in a free public database intended to serve as a resource for research on the immune response to SARS-CoV-2. Samples were obtained from the ongoing ImmuneRACE study (first 160 participants) and from over 1,000 subjects provided by 6 global collaborators. Sample metadata almost always included a de-identified subject ID, COVID-19 status, age in years and sex. HLA class I and class II types, where available, came from metadata supplied by the sample provider rather than from assay-based typing. Overall results and qualifications from the work: How much clinical and demographic metadata was included differed by source and by participant, and the metadata was provided uncurated.

The V end gives up 4 bases and the J end 5 bases, leaving 11 bases in the junction not matched to a gene. Based on the germline V gene (reference sequence), the CDR1 and CDR2 sequences are SGHKS and YYEKEE. The CDR3 numbers 17 residues from cysteine through phenylalanine. Only CDR3 DNA is held: 51 bases, read in frame from base 1. At one collaborating source in Seattle, patients were enrolled during active infection and were followed longitudinally through the course of disease. Whole blood was collected in K2EDTA tubes by collaborating institutions according to the institutions' own protocols. For TCRbeta analysis, collaborator samples were shipped as frozen whole blood, as isolated PBMCs, or as DNA extracted from either sample type. TCRbeta CDR3 regions were amplified from genomic DNA using the immunoSEQ Assay, a bias-controlled multiplex PCR. Under the source paper's analysis protocol: Within the assay, amplification of reference gene primers was used to estimate how many nucleated cells each sample contained. Sequence reads were collapsed and filtered to measure the absolute abundance of every unique TCRbeta CDR3 rearrangement. Productive Simpson clonality was computed per sample as the square root of Simpson's diversity index over productive rearrangements. The table was pulled from immuneACCESS by TCRdb, which kept in-frame rearrangements only. Such tables lose some clones; where checked, under half of the loss comes from unresolved V genes, and the rest has no known cause. V and J calls and clone size are given by that table; D and trimming were obtained from the DNA. For this sample there are some 290,000 clones; about 90% appear just once. Around 1% of the sample comes from the top ten.

Worth noting for this clone: Its cognate antigen has yet to be identified. No qualities accompany the bases; no much larger clone lies one base away.

This sequence uses TRBV5-5 and TRBJ1-5; 11 central bases correspond to TRBD1. The specimen sequenced was peripheral blood. This sequence was found in a middle-aged woman with COVID-19, enrolled during active disease. The DNA reads TGTGCCAGCAGCCGCTACCTGGGACAGGGGGGGTATCAGCCCCAGCATTTT. This gives the protein CASSRYLGQGGYQPQHF.